A selection of T cell receptor beta chains follows, all from one sample in a study of T cell changes during pregnancy in multiple sclerosis. Using immunoSEQ multiplex PCR, the repertoire was profiled, and TCRdb retains in-frame clones only, with some absent. Counted here are 90,000 to 120,000 clones, 90% to 95% occurring once; the ten biggest clones make up around 3.5%. The source material was peripheral blood, sampled after pregnancy. These receptors were obtained from a female donor with multiple sclerosis, enrolled in a pregnancy study. Each CDR3 is given without its conserved first and last residue. Each record gives: V gene, D gene, J gene, clone size, CDR3 protein. A D gene is named only where the DNA matches it firmly. Expanded clones are given a class, and other clones once, few, many or no size at all.

v_call: TRBV7-9
d_call: -
j_call: TRBJ1-2
clone_size: -
cdr3_aa: ASSPSGSYGYT

v_call: TRBV27
d_call: -
j_call: TRBJ1-2
clone_size: -
cdr3_aa: ASSATTQGNNYGYT

v_call: TRBV5-1
d_call: TRBD2
j_call: TRBJ2-5
clone_size: -
cdr3_aa: ASRLAGGGRYQETQY

v_call: TRBV6-1
d_call: -
j_call: TRBJ2-3
clone_size: once
cdr3_aa: ASDSGGTDTQY

v_call: TRBV15
d_call: -
j_call: TRBJ2-7
clone_size: -
cdr3_aa: ATSRDRGLGYEQY

v_call: TRBV19
d_call: TRBD1
j_call: TRBJ1-5
clone_size: -
cdr3_aa: ASSSQTGGNQPQH

v_call: TRBV2
d_call: TRBD2
j_call: TRBJ2-4
clone_size: -
cdr3_aa: ASRPPSAGGLNIQY

v_call: TRBV5-1
d_call: -
j_call: TRBJ1-5
clone_size: -
cdr3_aa: ASSLVGEPNQPQH

v_call: TRBV11-2
d_call: -
j_call: TRBJ2-3
clone_size: -
cdr3_aa: ASSHDAGTDTQY

v_call: TRBV27
d_call: TRBD2
j_call: TRBJ2-5
clone_size: -
cdr3_aa: ASSYSSGEIQETQY

v_call: TRBV18
d_call: -
j_call: TRBJ1-3
clone_size: once
cdr3_aa: ASSPLGGLNSGNTIY

v_call: TRBV6-5
d_call: TRBD1
j_call: TRBJ2-7
clone_size: -
cdr3_aa: ASRYPTGLGSYEQY

v_call: TRBV7-6
d_call: -
j_call: TRBJ1-1
clone_size: once
cdr3_aa: ASSARGNTEAF

v_call: TRBV2
d_call: TRBD1
j_call: TRBJ1-5
clone_size: -
cdr3_aa: ASGDSSQPQH

v_call: TRBV30
d_call: -
j_call: TRBJ1-2
clone_size: -
cdr3_aa: AWTAFGGYGYT

v_call: TRBV7-9
d_call: TRBD2
j_call: TRBJ2-3
clone_size: -
cdr3_aa: ASSLGALAGGTDTQY

v_call: TRBV6-8
d_call: -
j_call: TRBJ2-7
clone_size: -
cdr3_aa: ASSCREPSYEQY

v_call: TRBV6-1
d_call: -
j_call: TRBJ2-3
clone_size: many
cdr3_aa: ASNPPSTDTQY

v_call: TRBV20-1
d_call: TRBD2
j_call: TRBJ2-3
clone_size: -
cdr3_aa: SYRREGTQY

v_call: TRBV2
d_call: -
j_call: TRBJ2-2
clone_size: -
cdr3_aa: ASRGRTGATGELF

v_call: TRBV19
d_call: -
j_call: TRBJ1-2
clone_size: -
cdr3_aa: ASSPTPGGDYGYT

v_call: TRBV5-4
d_call: -
j_call: TRBJ2-7
clone_size: once
cdr3_aa: ASRPGQAYEQY

v_call: TRBV6-5
d_call: TRBD2
j_call: TRBJ2-7
clone_size: -
cdr3_aa: ASSSRLAVLYEQY

v_call: TRBV2
d_call: TRBD1
j_call: TRBJ1-5
clone_size: -
cdr3_aa: ASGGAGGSNQPQH

v_call: TRBV6-5
d_call: TRBD1
j_call: TRBJ1-1
clone_size: -
cdr3_aa: ASSPDRANTEAF

v_call: TRBV29-1
d_call: -
j_call: TRBJ2-2
clone_size: -
cdr3_aa: SVPRPGGDAGELF

v_call: TRBV5-6
d_call: -
j_call: TRBJ2-6
clone_size: -
cdr3_aa: ASSLWRAFEKAGANVLT

v_call: TRBV7-2
d_call: TRBD1
j_call: TRBJ1-6
clone_size: -
cdr3_aa: ASSLVGTGRSSSPLH

v_call: TRBV9
d_call: TRBD1
j_call: TRBJ2-1
clone_size: -
cdr3_aa: ASSIRGAGGLGEQF

v_call: TRBV10-3
d_call: TRBD1
j_call: TRBJ2-1
clone_size: -
cdr3_aa: ATQTGSSYNEQF

v_call: TRBV7-2
d_call: TRBD1
j_call: TRBJ1-1
clone_size: -
cdr3_aa: ASSFDRTGKTAEAF